This TCR beta chain was sequenced during a study of beta chain features in type 1 diabetes. The overall study: Healthy donors, compared against patients, showed similar age, gender and cell yields. Study-level results: Whether TCRB rearrangement is influenced by HLA type went unresolved here. In every one of the four CD4+ subsets, TCRB CDR3s were moderately but significantly shorter in Type 1 diabetes patients.

Using CD45RO/CCR7/CD25/CD127/CD95/CD27, CD4+ naive, central memory, regulatory and stem cell-like memory cells were sorted. As concerns this clone: The antigen is unknown.

This CDR3 contains 14 residues. Germline assignment: CDR1 MNHEY and CDR2 SMNVEV (reference sequence). V was shortened by 5 bases and J by 6 bases, with 15 bases between the two germline ends. Reverse transcription of all isolated RNA meant that expressed TCRB transcripts were sequenced. Data came from immunoSEQ multiplex PCR; TCRdb stores just in-frame clones and leaves some out. The sample contains fewer than 70,000 clones, about 64% of which appear only once. This TCR derives from a woman aged 25 to 39 with type 1 diabetes. The chain couples TRBV27 to TRBJ2-3; TRBD2 might be the D (5 bases). The sample was stem cell memory CD4+ T cells from blood. CDR3 sequence reads: CASSLQLVSDTQYF. DNA for the CDR3: TGTGCCAGCAGTCTCCAACTAGTATCGGATACGCAGTATTTT.